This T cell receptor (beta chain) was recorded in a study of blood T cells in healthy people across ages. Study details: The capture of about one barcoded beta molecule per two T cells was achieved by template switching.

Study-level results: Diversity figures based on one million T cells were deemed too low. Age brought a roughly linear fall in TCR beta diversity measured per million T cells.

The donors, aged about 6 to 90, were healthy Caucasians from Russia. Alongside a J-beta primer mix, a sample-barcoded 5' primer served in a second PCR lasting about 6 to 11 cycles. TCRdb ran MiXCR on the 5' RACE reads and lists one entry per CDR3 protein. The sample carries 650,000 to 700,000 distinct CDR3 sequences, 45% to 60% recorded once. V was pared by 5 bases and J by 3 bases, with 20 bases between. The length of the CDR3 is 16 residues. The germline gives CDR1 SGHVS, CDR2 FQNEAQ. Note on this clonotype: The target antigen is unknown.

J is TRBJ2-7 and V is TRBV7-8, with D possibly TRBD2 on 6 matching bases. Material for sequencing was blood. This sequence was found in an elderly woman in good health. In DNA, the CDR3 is TGTGCCAGCAGCCGCCTTTTTGCGGGGTCGGTCTACGAGCAGTACTTC. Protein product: CASSRLFAGSVYEQYF.